This is a list of T cell receptor beta chains from one sample in a study of CD8 T cells in ankylosing spondylitis. TCRdb re-analysed the 5' RACE reads in MiXCR, keeping a single row per CDR3 protein. The repertoire includes around 25,000 distinct CDR3 sequences, roughly a sixth of them detected once, and 28% sits in the top ten. Material for sequencing was blood. These receptors were taken from a male donor with ankylosing spondylitis or in good health (not recorded which). Each CDR3 is given without its conserved first and last residue. D genes are given only for firm matches.

j_call | d_call | cdr3_length | v_call | cdr3_aa
TRBJ2-5 | - | 13 | TRBV3-1 | ASSFMGGSQETQY
TRBJ2-1 | TRBD1 | 12 | TRBV11-2 | ASSSGTGYNEQF
TRBJ2-1 | - | 11 | TRBV20-1 | SAAERVYNEQF
TRBJ1-5 | - | 12 | TRBV20-1 | SASPQEVNQPQH
TRBJ2-5 | TRBD2 | 13 | TRBV12-3/TRBV12-4 | ASSPPSGRGETQY
TRBJ1-4 | - | 11 | TRBV5-1 | ASSLAGQEKLF
TRBJ1-4 | - | 13 | TRBV29-1 | SVGIRQGGYEKLF
TRBJ2-2 | - | 11 | TRBV5-1 | ASSLTNTGELF
TRBJ2-1 | TRBD2 | 13 | TRBV7-2 | ASSPSSGGGSEQF
TRBJ1-1 | - | 11 | TRBV12-3/TRBV12-4 | ASSSLGHTEAF
TRBJ2-1 | - | 11 | TRBV4-3 | ASSRGLTNEQF
TRBJ2-1 | TRBD2 | 14 | TRBV24-1 | ATSDLPLAGINEQF
TRBJ2-1 | TRBD2 | 15 | TRBV7-2 | ASSLVTSGGNYNEQF
TRBJ2-2 | - | 12 | TRBV7-2 | ASRVDRNTGELF
TRBJ2-3 | - | 14 | TRBV14 | ASSQDGWLNRDTQY
TRBJ2-2 | - | 11 | TRBV7-3 | ASSRSNTGELF
TRBJ2-1 | TRBD2 | 17 | TRBV14 | ASSRWRRASGRNGNEQF
TRBJ2-7 | - | 12 | TRBV5-5 | ASSLMLVTYEQY
TRBJ2-1 | - | 14 | TRBV4-1 | ASSHTGTGPYNEQF
TRBJ1-6 | - | 11 | TRBV6-5 | ASSRESNSPLH
TRBJ1-1 | - | 14 | TRBV5-5 | ASSHVMMSGNTEAF
TRBJ2-3 | TRBD1 | 14 | TRBV5-8 | ASSFYRDRDTDTQY